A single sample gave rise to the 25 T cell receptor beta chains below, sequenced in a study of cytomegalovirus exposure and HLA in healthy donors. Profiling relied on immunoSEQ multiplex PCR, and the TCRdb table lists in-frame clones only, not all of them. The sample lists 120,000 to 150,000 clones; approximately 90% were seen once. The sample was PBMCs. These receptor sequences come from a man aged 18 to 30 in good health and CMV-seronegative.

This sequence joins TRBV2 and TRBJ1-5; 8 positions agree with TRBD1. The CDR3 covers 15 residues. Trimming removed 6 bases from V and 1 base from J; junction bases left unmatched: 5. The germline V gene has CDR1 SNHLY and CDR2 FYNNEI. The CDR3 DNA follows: TGTGCCAGCAGAGGGCAGGGGGCAAGCAATCAGCCCCAGCATTTT. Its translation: CASRGQGASNQPQHF.

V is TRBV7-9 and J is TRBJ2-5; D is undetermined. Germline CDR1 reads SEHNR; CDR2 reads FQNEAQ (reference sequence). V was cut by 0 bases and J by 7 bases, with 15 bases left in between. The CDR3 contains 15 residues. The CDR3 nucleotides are TGTGCCAGCAGCTTAGCCCGTGGTGCGGTCGGGACCCAGTACTTC. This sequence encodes CASSLARGAVGTQYF.

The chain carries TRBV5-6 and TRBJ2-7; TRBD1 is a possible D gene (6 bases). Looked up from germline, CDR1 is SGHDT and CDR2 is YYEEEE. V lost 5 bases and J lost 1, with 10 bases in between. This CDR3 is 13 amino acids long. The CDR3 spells CASSYGQSYEQYF. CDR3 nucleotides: TGTGCCAGCAGTTACGGACAGTCCTACGAGCAGTACTTC.

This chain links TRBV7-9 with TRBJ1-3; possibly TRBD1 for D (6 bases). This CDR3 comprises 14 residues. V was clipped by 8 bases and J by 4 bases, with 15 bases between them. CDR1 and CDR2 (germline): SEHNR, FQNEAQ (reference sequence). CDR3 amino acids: CASRGGLEGNTIYF. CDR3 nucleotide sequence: TGTGCCAGCCGCGGGGGGCTAGAGGGAAACACCATATATTTT.

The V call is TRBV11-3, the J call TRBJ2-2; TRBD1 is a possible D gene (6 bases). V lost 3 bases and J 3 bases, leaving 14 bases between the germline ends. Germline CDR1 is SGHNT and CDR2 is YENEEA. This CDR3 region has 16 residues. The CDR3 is CASSFDRAGDTGELFF. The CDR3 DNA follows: TGTGCCAGCAGCTTCGATCGAGCAGGGGACACCGGGGAGCTGTTTTTT.

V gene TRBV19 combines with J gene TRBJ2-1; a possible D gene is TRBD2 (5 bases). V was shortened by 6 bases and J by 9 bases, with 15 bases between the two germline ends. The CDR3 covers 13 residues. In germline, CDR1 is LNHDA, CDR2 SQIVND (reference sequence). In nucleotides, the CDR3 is TGTGCCAGTAGCCCTCAACGGGGTGCTGAGCAGTTCTTC. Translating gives CASSPQRGAEQFF.

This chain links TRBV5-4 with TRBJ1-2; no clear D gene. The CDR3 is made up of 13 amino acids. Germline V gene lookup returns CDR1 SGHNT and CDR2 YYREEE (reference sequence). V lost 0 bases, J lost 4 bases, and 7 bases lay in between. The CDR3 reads CASSLEQSYGYTF. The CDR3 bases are TGTGCCAGCAGCTTGGAGCAAAGCTATGGCTACACCTTC.

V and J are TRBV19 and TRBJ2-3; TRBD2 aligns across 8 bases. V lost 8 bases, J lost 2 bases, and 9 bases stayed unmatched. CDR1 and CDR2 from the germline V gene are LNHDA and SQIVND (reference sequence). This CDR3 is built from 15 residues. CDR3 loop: CASLGLATDTDTQYF. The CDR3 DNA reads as TGTGCCAGTCTCGGACTAGCAACGGACACAGATACGCAGTATTTT.

DNA of the CDR3: TGCGCCAGCAGCGCGGACAGACCTAATGGCTACACCTTC. It codes for CASSADRPNGYTF. The chain combines TRBV5-1 with TRBJ1-2; TRBD1 is a possible D gene (6 bases). Germline V gene data show CDR1 as SGHRS and CDR2 as YFSETQ. The CDR3 is 13 amino acids. V was clipped by 4 bases and J by 6 bases, with 13 bases between them.

Here the CDR3 reads CASSPDSRADTEAFF. The CDR3 nucleotides are TGCGCCAGCAGCCCCGACAGCCGGGCGGACACTGAAGCTTTCTTT. The rearrangement joins TRBV5-1 to TRBJ1-1, with a weak D call TRBD1 (5 bases). Germline CDR1 is SGHRS and CDR2 is YFSETQ. The CDR3 contains 15 residues. Trimming cost V 4 bases and J 3 bases, with 16 bases left between them.

The chain's CDR3 is CASRPPPPGSVYEQYF. The DNA for the CDR3 is TGTGCCAGCAGACCACCCCCGCCAGGGTCCGTCTACGAGCAGTACTTC. The chain joins TRBV7-9 to TRBJ2-7; maybe TRBD1 (5 bases). Germline values: CDR1 SEHNR, CDR2 FQNEAQ (reference sequence). Trimming took off 6 bases at V and 3 bases at J, with 21 bases between the two ends. CDR3 length: 16 amino acids. The full variable domain, in which reference TRBV7-9 and TRBJ2-7 provide the parts outside the CDR3, is DTGVSQNPRHKITKRGQNVTFRCDPISEHNRLYWYRQTLGQGPEFLTYFQNEAQLEKSRLLSDRFSAERPKGSFSTLEIQRTEQGDSAMYLCASRPPPPGSVYEQYFGPGTRLTVT.

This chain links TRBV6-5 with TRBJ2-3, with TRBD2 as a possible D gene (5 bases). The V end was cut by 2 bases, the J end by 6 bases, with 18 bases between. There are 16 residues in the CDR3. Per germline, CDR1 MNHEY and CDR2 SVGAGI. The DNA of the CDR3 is TGTGCCAGCAGTTACGCCGCTAGCCCCCTTGGGGATACGCAGTATTTT. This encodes CASSYAASPLGDTQYF.

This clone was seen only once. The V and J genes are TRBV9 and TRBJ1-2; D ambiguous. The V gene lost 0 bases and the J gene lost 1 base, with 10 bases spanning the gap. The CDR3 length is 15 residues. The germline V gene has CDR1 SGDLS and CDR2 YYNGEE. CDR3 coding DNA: TGTGCCAGCAGCGTAGATCCCGGGGTTAACTATGGCTACACCTTC. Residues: CASSVDPGVNYGYTF.

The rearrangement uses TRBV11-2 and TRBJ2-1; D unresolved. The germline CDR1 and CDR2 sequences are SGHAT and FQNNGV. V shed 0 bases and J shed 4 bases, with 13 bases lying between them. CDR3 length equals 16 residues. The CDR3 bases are TGTGCCAGCAGCTTAGATCGCGGTAGCAGATACAATGAGCAGTTCTTC. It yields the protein CASSLDRGSRYNEQFF.

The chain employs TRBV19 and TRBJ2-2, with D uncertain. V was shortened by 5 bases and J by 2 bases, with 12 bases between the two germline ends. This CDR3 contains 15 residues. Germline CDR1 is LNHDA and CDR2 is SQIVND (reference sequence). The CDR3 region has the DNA TGTGCCAGTAGTCCCTGGTCACTTAACACCGGGGAGCTGTTTTTT. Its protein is CASSPWSLNTGELFF.

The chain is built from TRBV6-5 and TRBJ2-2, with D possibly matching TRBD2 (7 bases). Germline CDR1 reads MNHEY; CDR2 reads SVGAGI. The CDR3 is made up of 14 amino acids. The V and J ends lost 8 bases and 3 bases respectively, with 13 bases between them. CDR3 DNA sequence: TGTGCCAGCTGGGGGGGGCCGTACACCGGGGAGCTGTTTTTT. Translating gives CASWGGPYTGELFF.

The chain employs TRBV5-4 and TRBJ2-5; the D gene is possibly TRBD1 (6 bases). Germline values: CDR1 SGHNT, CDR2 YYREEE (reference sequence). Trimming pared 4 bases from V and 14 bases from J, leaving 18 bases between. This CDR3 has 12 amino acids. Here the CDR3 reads CASSPLQGAPYF. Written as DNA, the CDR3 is TGTGCCAGCAGCCCATTACAGGGTGCCCCCTACTTC.

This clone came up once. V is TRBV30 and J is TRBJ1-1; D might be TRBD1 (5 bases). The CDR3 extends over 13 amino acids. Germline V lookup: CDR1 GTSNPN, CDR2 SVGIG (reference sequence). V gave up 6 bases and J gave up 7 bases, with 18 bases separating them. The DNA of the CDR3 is TGTGCCTGTGGGCCCGACAGCCTCGGTGAAGCTTTCTTT. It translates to CACGPDSLGEAFF. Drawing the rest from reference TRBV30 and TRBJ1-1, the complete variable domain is SQTIHQWPATLVQPVGSPLSLECTVEGTSNPNLYWYRQAAGRGLQLLFYSVGIGQISSEVPQNLSASRPQDRQFILSSKKLLLSDSGFYLCACGPDSLGEAFFGQGTRLTVV.

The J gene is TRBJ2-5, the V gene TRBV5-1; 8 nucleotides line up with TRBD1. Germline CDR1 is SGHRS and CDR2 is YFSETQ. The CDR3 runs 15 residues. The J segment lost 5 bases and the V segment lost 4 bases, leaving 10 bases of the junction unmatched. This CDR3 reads CASSTSGGVGETQYF. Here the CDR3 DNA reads TGCGCCAGCAGCACCTCAGGGGGCGTGGGGGAGACCCAGTACTTC.

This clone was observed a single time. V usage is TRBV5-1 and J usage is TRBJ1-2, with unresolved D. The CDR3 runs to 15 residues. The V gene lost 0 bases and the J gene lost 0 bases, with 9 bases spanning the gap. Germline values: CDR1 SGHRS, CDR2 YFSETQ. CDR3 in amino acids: CASSLEWSSNYGYTF. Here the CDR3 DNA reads TGCGCCAGCAGCTTGGAGTGGAGCTCTAACTATGGCTACACCTTC.

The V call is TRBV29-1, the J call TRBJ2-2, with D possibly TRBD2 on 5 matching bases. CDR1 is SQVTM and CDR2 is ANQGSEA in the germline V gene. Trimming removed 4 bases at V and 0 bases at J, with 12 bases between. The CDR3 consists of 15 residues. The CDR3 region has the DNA TGCAGCGTTGTTCCATTGGGAGCGAACACCGGGGAGCTGTTTTTT. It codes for CSVVPLGANTGELFF.

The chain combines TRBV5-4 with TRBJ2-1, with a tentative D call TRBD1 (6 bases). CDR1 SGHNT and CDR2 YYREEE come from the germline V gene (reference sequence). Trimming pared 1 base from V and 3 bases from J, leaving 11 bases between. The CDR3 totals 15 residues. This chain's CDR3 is CASSLSGQSYNEQFF. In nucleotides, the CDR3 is TGTGCCAGCAGCTTGTCGGGACAAAGCTACAATGAGCAGTTCTTC. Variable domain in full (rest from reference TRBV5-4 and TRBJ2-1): ETGVTQSPTHLIKTRGQQVTLRCSSQSGHNTVSWYQQALGQGPQFIFQYYREEENGRGNFPPRFSGLQFPNYSSELNVNALELDDSALYLCASSLSGQSYNEQFFGPGTRLTVL.

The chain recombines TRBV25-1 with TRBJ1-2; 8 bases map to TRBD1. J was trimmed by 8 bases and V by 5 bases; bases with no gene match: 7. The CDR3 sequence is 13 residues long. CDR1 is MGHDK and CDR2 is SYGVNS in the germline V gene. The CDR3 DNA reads TGTGCCAGCAGTCGTACAGGGGGTAACGGCTACACCTTC. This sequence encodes CASSRTGGNGYTF.

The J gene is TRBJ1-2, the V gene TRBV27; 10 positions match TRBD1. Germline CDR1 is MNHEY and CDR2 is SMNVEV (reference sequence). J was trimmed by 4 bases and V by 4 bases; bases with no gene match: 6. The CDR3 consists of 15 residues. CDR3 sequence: CASSWGTGAVYGYTF. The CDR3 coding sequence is TGTGCCAGCAGTTGGGGGACAGGGGCAGTCTATGGCTACACCTTC.

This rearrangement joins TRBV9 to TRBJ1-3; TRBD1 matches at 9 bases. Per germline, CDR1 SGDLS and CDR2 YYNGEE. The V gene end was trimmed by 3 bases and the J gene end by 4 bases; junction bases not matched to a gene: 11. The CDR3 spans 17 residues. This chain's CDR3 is CASSAGSGQGWGNTIYF. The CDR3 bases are TGTGCCAGCAGCGCCGGATCGGGACAGGGCTGGGGAAACACCATATATTTT.